This record covers a single T cell receptor beta chain. Antigen specificity is unknown. These data belong to a study of blood T cells in healthy people across ages. Broader study findings: Calculation of diversity from one million T cells yielded estimates considered to be underestimates. Bulk PBMC profiling left naive and antigen-experienced comparisons inconclusive.

A second 7 to 11 cycle PCR used barcoded and J-beta primers. Tags on each cDNA molecule came from a template-switch adaptor with 12 random nucleotides. TCRdb reprocessed the 5' RACE reads via MiXCR and lists one record per CDR3 protein. The profile shows approximately 800,000 distinct CDR3 sequences, under 80% of them singletons. Sequenced input: blood. The sequence derives from a young man in good health.

For the CDR3, the DNA is TGTGCCAGCTTTGGGGGGGGGAGCTCCTACAATGAGCAGTACTTC. Amino acids: CASFGGGSSYNEQYF. The rearrangement uses TRBV6-6 and TRBJ2-4; 7 bases map to TRBD2. The CDR3 length is 15 residues. Germline V gene lookup returns CDR1 MNHNY and CDR2 SVGAGI (reference sequence). Unmatched junction bases numbered 20, after V lost 8 bases and J lost 13 bases.